This is a list of T cell receptor beta chains from one sample in a study of beta chain features in type 1 diabetes. Only in-frame clones appear in the TCRdb table, and some are missing; sequencing was by immunoSEQ multiplex PCR. Here the sample spans approximately 360,000 clones, 10% to 15% being singletons. Sequenced input: naive CD4+ T cells from blood. These receptor sequences come from a woman younger than 35 with type 1 diabetes. Both conserved end residues are part of each CDR3. D genes are given only for firm matches. The size field is filled for only some rows; it gives once, few, many or a size class.

j_call	v_call	d_call	clone_size	cdr3_aa	cdr3_nt
TRBJ2-5	TRBV7-9	.	.	CASSLWGDSGAPQYF	TGTGCCAGCAGCTTATGGGGCGACTCCGGCGCCCCCCAGTACTTC
TRBJ1-3	TRBV29-1	TRBD1	few	CSVADRGGGNTIYF	TGCAGCGTTGCGGACAGGGGAGGTGGAAACACCATATATTTT
TRBJ2-3	TRBV19	TRBD1	.	CASSTQTGGSDTQYF	TGTGCCAGTAGTACCCAGACAGGGGGGTCAGATACGCAGTATTTT
TRBJ1-6	TRBV18	TRBD1	.	CASSDRGGSPLHF	TGTGCCAGCTCCGACAGGGGGGGTTCACCCCTCCACTTT
TRBJ2-7	TRBV30	TRBD1	few	CAWAGQGAYEQYF	TGTGCCTGGGCCGGACAGGGGGCTTACGAGCAGTACTTC
TRBJ1-1	TRBV7-3	.	few	CASSQGGTEAFF	TGTGCCAGCAGTCAGGGAGGGACTGAAGCTTTCTTT
TRBJ1-5	TRBV27	.	.	CASSLSLLTGQPQHF	TGTGCCAGCAGTTTATCCCTCCTGACAGGCCAGCCCCAGCATTTT
TRBJ2-5	TRBV7-3	TRBD1	.	CASSVTGVETQYF	TGTGCCAGCAGCGTAACAGGGGTAGAGACCCAGTACTTC
TRBJ2-1	TRBV9	TRBD2	few	CASSVATGAGVEQFF	TGTGCCAGCAGCGTAGCTACGGGTGCGGGAGTTGAGCAGTTCTTC
TRBJ1-2	TRBV29-1	TRBD1	few	CSSRQGPGRYTF	TGCAGCTCGAGACAGGGGCCGGGGCGCTACACCTTC
TRBJ2-2	TRBV6-6	.	.	CASTPGNTGELFF	TGTGCCAGCACCCCAGGGAACACCGGGGAGCTGTTTTTT